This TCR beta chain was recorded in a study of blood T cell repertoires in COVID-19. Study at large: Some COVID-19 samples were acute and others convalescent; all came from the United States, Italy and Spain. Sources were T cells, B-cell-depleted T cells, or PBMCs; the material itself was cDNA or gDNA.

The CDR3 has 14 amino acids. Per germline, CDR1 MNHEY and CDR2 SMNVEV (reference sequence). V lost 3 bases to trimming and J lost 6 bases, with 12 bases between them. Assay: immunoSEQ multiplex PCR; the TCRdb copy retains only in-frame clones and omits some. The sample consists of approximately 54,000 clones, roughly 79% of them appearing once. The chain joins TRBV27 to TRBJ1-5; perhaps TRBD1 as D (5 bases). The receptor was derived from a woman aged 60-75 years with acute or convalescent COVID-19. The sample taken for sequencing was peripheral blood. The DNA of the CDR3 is TGTGCCAGCAGTTTGGTGGTCCAGGGTCAGCCCCAGCATTTT. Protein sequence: CASSLVVQGQPQHF.